These 20 T cell receptor beta chains share one sample of origin, sequenced in a study of T cell changes during pregnancy in multiple sclerosis. Assay used: immunoSEQ multiplex PCR; TCRdb lists only in-frame clones, some missing. The sample lists around 95,000 clones; around 94% were seen once. Here the sequenced sample was peripheral blood, taken after pregnancy. These receptor sequences come from a female donor in good health, enrolled as a control in a pregnancy study.

The chain joins TRBV9 to TRBJ2-1, with 15 bases lining up with TRBD2. V shed 0 bases, J shed 5 bases, and the junction held 9 bases outside the gene matches. From germline, CDR1 is SGDLS and CDR2 YYNGEE. The CDR3 has 19 amino acids. CDR3 sequence reads: CASSVDLRTSGRADNEQFF. In nucleotides, the CDR3 is TGTGCCAGCAGCGTAGACCTCAGGACTAGCGGGAGGGCTGACAATGAGCAGTTCTTC.

The CDR3 protein is CASSLNRAGDTIYF. CDR3 nucleotide sequence: TGTGCCAGCAGTTTGAACAGGGCCGGAGACACCATATATTTT. The V gene is TRBV6-5, the J gene TRBJ1-3, with D perhaps TRBD1 (6 bases). In germline, CDR1 is MNHEY, CDR2 SVGAGI. This CDR3 has 14 amino acids. Trimming shortened V by 4 bases and J by 8 bases, and 15 bases separated the two germline ends.

V usage is TRBV6-1 and J usage is TRBJ1-2, with 10 bases that match TRBD1. This CDR3 has 15 amino acids. V lost 3 bases and J lost 5; bases outside the gene matches: 6. Germline-derived CDR1 and CDR2 are MNHNS and SASEGT. The CDR3 reads CASSDPGTGVYGYTF. The CDR3 coding sequence is TGTGCCAGCAGTGACCCTGGGACAGGGGTATATGGCTACACCTTC.

The V call is TRBV27, the J call TRBJ1-1; 7 nucleotides match TRBD1. CDR1 is MNHEY, CDR2 SMNVEV, per germline (reference sequence). V dropped 6 bases and J dropped 4; count of bases not matched to a gene: 11. This CDR3 has 15 amino acids. The CDR3 nucleotides read TGTGCCAGCAGCTACGACCATGACAGGGTCACTGAAGCTTTCTTT. This codes for CASSYDHDRVTEAFF.

The J gene is TRBJ1-5, the V gene TRBV4-2, with D possibly TRBD1 on 5 matching bases. The V and J ends lost 3 bases and 6 bases respectively, with 21 bases between them. Germline V CDR1 and CDR2: LGHNA, YNFKEQ. This CDR3 has 17 amino acids. CDR3 region: CASSQNPGQILTQPQHF. The CDR3 bases are TGTGCCAGCAGCCAGAACCCCGGACAAATCCTAACTCAGCCCCAGCATTTT.

CDR3: CASSSGLATYNEQFF. The CDR3 DNA is TGCGCCAGCAGCTCTGGACTAGCGACCTACAATGAGCAGTTCTTC. V gene TRBV5-1 combines with J gene TRBJ2-1, with 9 positions matching TRBD2. V was pared by 3 bases and J by 2 bases, with 3 bases of the junction left unmatched. The length of the CDR3 is 15 residues. Germline V lookup: CDR1 SGHRS, CDR2 YFSETQ.

The rearrangement joins TRBV5-4 to TRBJ2-7; D is perhaps TRBD1 (6 bases). This CDR3 contains 15 residues. The V and J ends lost 0 bases and 8 bases respectively, with 18 bases between them. The germline V gene has CDR1 SGHNT and CDR2 YYREEE (reference sequence). CDR3 coding DNA: TGTGCCAGCAGCTTGGTAAGGGGTGGGGGCGTGAAGCAGTACTTC. It codes for CASSLVRGGGVKQYF.

The V and J genes are TRBV5-1 and TRBJ1-2, with D unresolved. Trimming stripped 0 bases from V and 3 bases from J, with 9 bases between. This CDR3 is 14 amino acids long. Per the germline V gene, CDR1 is SGHRS and CDR2 is YFSETQ. CDR3 amino acids: CASSLERSYYGYTF. DNA of the CDR3: TGCGCCAGCAGCTTGGAGCGCAGCTACTATGGCTACACCTTC.

The gene calls are TRBV6-5 and TRBJ2-7; 10 bases align to TRBD2. The germline CDR1 and CDR2 sequences are MNHEY and SVGAGI. CDR3 size: 14 residues. After removal of 4 bases from V and 3 bases from J, the junction contained 3 bases not matched to a gene. The CDR3 DNA reads TGTGCCAGCAGTTCTAGCGGGAGCCTCTACGAGCAGTACTTC. Its protein is CASSSSGSLYEQYF.

This chain connects TRBV23-1 to TRBJ1-5; possibly TRBD1 for D (5 bases). TRBV23-1 is given ORF status, its function remaining uncertain. The CDR3 totals 15 residues. Trimming took off 6 bases at V and 3 bases at J, with 15 bases between the two ends. The CDR3 region has the DNA TGCGCCAGCAGCCGAATGACAGTTATCAATCAGCCCCAGCATTTT. This translates into CASSRMTVINQPQHF.

This clone was picked up one time. The gene calls are TRBV7-8 and TRBJ2-3; 8 positions agree with TRBD2. Germline V gives CDR1 SGHVS, CDR2 FQNEAQ. CDR3 length equals 15 residues. Trimming took 5 bases from V and 1 from J; bases not matched to a gene: 5. CDR3 loop: CASSPPTSGTDTQYF. In nucleotides, the CDR3 is TGTGCCAGCAGCCCTCCGACTAGCGGCACAGATACGCAGTATTTT.

V gene TRBV14 combines with J gene TRBJ2-3; D not resolved. The V end was cut by 1 base, the J end by 1 base, with 12 bases between. The CDR3 runs to 16 residues. Germline CDR1 and CDR2: SGHDN and FVKESK. CDR3 nucleotide sequence: TGTGCCAGCAGCCAAGCCCTAGGTTTAGGCACAGATACGCAGTATTTT. Translation gives CASSQALGLGTDTQYF.

The chain couples TRBV4-2 to TRBJ1-2; D is perhaps TRBD1 (5 bases). The CDR3 extends over 14 amino acids. Germline CDR1 and CDR2: LGHNA and YNFKEQ. The V end lost 1 base, the J end lost 5 bases, and 11 bases lay between the germline ends. The CDR3 coding sequence is TGTGCCAGCAGCCAAGGCGGGACTGTTTATGGCTACACCTTC. This sequence encodes CASSQGGTVYGYTF.

This clone came up once. This chain joins TRBV10-3 and TRBJ1-1, with 11 bases identical to TRBD1. The CDR3 is made up of 14 amino acids. Germline V gene data show CDR1 as ENHRY and CDR2 as SYGVKD. V lost 6 bases and J lost 4; bases outside the gene matches: 4. The CDR3 DNA sequence: TGTGCCATCAGGACCGGGACAGGGGGCACTGAAGCTTTCTTT. Translated: CAIRTGTGGTEAFF.

Only one count was recorded for this clone. The chain carries TRBV28 and TRBJ2-7; tentatively, D is TRBD2 (5 bases). Germline-derived CDR1 and CDR2 are MDHEN and SYDVKM. The CDR3 has 14 residues. V lost 2 bases, J lost 0 bases, and 8 bases lay in between. For the CDR3, the DNA is TGTGCCAGCAGTTTAGAGGGCAGCTCCTACGAGCAGTACTTC. Translating it yields CASSLEGSSYEQYF.

The chain links TRBV28 to TRBJ1-2, with 9 bases aligning to TRBD1. Germline loops: CDR1 MDHEN, CDR2 SYDVKM. V lost 6 bases and J lost 7; bases outside the gene matches: 9. CDR3 length: 14 amino acids. The CDR3 nucleotides are TGTGCCAGCAGACCGGGACAGGGAGGGATTGGCTACACCTTC. Its translation: CASRPGQGGIGYTF.

J is TRBJ2-7 and V is TRBV21-1; the tabulated D call, TRBD1, remains unverified against the DNA. TRBV21-1 is reported as a pseudogene. The CDR3 has 15 residues. The CDR3 DNA reads as TGTGCCAGCAGCAAACTTACACAGGGGGGTTTGGAGCAGTACTTC. Translating gives CASSKLTQGGLEQYF.

The CDR3 loop is CASSLSFVREETQYF. The CDR3 bases are TGTGCCAGCAGCTTATCATTCGTTAGGGAGGAGACCCAGTACTTC. The rearrangement uses TRBV7-8 and TRBJ2-5; D perhaps matches TRBD2 (5 bases). Germline V gives CDR1 SGHVS, CDR2 FQNEAQ. V shed 2 bases and J shed 5 bases, with 15 bases lying between them. This CDR3 has 15 amino acids.

The rearrangement joins TRBV10-3 to TRBJ2-3; TRBD2 aligns across 8 bases. This CDR3 spans 13 amino acids. Losses at the gene ends were 11 bases for V and 1 base for J; bases not matched to a gene: 5. Per the germline V gene, CDR1 is ENHRY and CDR2 is SYGVKD. DNA for the CDR3: TGTGCCGTCGGGACTAGTGGCACAGATACGCAGTATTTT. Translating gives CAVGTSGTDTQYF.

In this sample, this clone turned up a few times. The chain recombines TRBV7-2 with TRBJ1-2; possibly TRBD1 for D (5 bases). V was cut by 3 bases and J by 9 bases, with 11 bases left in between. This CDR3 spans 12 amino acids. The V gene's germline CDR1 is SGHTA and CDR2 FQGNSA. The CDR3 loop is CASSFLGGSYTF. The CDR3 coding sequence is TGTGCCAGCAGCTTTCTCGGGGGTAGCTACACCTTC.